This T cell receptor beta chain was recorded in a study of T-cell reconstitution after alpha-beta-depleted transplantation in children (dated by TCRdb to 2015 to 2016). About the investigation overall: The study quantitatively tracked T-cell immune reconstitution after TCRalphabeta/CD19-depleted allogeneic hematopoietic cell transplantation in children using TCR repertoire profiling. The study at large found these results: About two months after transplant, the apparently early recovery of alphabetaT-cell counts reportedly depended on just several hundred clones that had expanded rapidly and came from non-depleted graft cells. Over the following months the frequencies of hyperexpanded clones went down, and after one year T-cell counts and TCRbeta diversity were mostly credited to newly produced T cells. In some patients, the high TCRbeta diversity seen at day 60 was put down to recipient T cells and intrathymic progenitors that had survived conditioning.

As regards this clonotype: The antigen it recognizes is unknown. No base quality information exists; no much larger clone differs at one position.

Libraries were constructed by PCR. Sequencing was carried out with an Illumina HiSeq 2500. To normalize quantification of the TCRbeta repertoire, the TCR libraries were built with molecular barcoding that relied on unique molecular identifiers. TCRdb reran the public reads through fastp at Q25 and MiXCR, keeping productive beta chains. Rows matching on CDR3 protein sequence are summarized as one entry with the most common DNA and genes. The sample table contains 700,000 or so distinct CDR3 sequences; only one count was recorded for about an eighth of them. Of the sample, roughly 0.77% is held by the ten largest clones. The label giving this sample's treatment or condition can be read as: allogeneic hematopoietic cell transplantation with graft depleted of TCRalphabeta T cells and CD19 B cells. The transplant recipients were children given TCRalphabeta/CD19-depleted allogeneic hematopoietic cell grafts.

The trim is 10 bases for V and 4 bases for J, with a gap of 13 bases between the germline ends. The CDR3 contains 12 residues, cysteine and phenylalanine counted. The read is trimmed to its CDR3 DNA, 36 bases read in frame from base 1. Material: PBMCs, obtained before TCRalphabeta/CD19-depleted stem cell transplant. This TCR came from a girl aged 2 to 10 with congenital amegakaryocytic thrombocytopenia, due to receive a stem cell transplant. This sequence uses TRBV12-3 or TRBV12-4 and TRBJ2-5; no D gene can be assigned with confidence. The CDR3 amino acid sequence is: CAIRRGGETQYF. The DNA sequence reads TGTGCCATCAGACGAGGCGGAGAGACCCAGTACTTC.